The clone carrying this T cell receptor (beta chain) showed up just a few times. What it binds is not known. The source of the sample is a study of T-cell memory formation after mild COVID-19. In TCRdb, the 5' RACE reads were re-called with MiXCR into one record per CDR3 protein. The repertoire has about 400,000 distinct CDR3 sequences, approximately 15% of them found once; the top ten carry under 25%. Germline CDR1 is LNHNV and CDR2 is YYDKDF (reference sequence). CDR3 length equals 11 residues. V dropped 2 bases and J dropped 10 bases, with 8 bases sitting between them. Findings of the study overall: Pre-infection memory carried some responding clones, suggesting that cross-reactive memory joined. Clones shrinking between day 15 and 85 showed a balanced CD4/CD8 split, and those that grew later tilted toward CD4+.

The chain employs TRBV15 and TRBJ1-2; TRBD1 might be the D (5 bases). The receptor was derived from a man aged 18 to 29 who had mild COVID-19 (a few samples of this study predate the infection). Cell type and time point are not known. What was sequenced was PBMCs or a T cell subset sorted from them (not recorded which). CDR3 bases: TGTGCCACCAGCAGATCAGGGTACTACACCTTC. Translating it yields CATSRSGYYTF.